The text below deals with one TCR beta chain. This record comes from a study of blood T cell repertoires in COVID-19. Overall study: The samples span acute and convalescent COVID-19 from the United States, Italy and Spain. The cDNA or gDNA used as material had been derived from T cells, B-cell-depleted T cells, or PBMCs.

Original analysis: Estimation of nucleated cell counts relied on the amplification of reference gene primers. Some clones are missing from TCRdb's copy, which holds only in-frame ones; the method was immunoSEQ multiplex PCR. The D gene and trimming were derived from the DNA, and the V and J assignments and clone size from that table. The sample records some 200,000 clones, roughly 86% being singletons. Sequenced: peripheral blood. This TCR came from a man aged 35-49 years with active or convalescent COVID-19.

The CDR3 bases are TGTGCCAGCTCACCATCGGGGAATTCACCCCTCCACTTT. Protein: CASSPSGNSPLHF. The chain uses TRBV18 and TRBJ1-6; D remains unclear. The CDR3 contains 13 residues. V was trimmed by 2 bases and J by 7 bases, leaving 6 bases between them. Germline V gives CDR1 KGHSH, CDR2 LQKENI.